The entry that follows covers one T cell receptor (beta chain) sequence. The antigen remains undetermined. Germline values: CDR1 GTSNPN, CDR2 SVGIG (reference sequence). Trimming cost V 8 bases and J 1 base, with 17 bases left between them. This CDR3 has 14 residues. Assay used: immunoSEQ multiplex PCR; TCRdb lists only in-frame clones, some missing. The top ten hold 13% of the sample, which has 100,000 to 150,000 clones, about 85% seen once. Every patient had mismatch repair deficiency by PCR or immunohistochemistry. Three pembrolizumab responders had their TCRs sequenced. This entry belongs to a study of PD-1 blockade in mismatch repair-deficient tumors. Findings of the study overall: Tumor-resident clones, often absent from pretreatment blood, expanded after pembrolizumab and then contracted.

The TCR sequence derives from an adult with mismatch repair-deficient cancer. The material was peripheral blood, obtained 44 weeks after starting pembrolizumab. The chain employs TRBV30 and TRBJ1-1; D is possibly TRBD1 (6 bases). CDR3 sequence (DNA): TGTGCCCAACGGGGGGGCGAGAGGAACACTGAAGCTTTCTTT. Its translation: CAQRGGERNTEAFF.